Below, one T cell receptor beta chain is given with its context. The antigen remains unidentified. The germline CDR1 and CDR2 sequences are MNHEY and SVGAGI. The V gene end was trimmed by 2 bases and the J gene end by 8 bases; junction bases not matched to a gene: 4. The CDR3 is 15 amino acids. The data derive from a study of graft-versus-host responses after intestinal transplantation. Study information: Induction with anti-thymocyte globulin, then tacrolimus and steroids for three to four years, was given to all recipients.

Some clones are missing from TCRdb's copy, which holds only in-frame ones; the method was immunoSEQ multiplex PCR. Altogether roughly 92,000 clones are present, roughly nine tenths being singletons, with the ten largest covering approximately 0.28%. Study results and caveats: The study associated peak circulating GvH clone levels with early post-transplant HvG declines. Graft-versus-host to host-versus-graft clonal ratios in allografts were high in patients with graft-donor T cell macrochimerism.

The TCR originated in a human donor who was the organ donor for an intestinal transplant. The chain combines TRBV6-5 with TRBJ2-1; 12 nucleotides match TRBD2. The sample here was unstimulated CD4+ T cells sorted from spleen or lymph node cells, taken before transplant. CDR3 DNA: TGTGCCAGCAGTTACAGGACTAGCGGGACGTATGAGCAGTTCTTC. Translating gives CASSYRTSGTYEQFF.